This T cell receptor (beta chain) was profiled in a study of spatial heterogeneity in lung cancer. About the research overall: For tumor regions, TCR transcript counts showed a strong correlation with a T cell module score derived from matched bulk RNA-seq.

Using its own MiXCR run on the 5' RACE reads, TCRdb lists one record per CDR3 protein. The data contain around 5,000 distinct CDR3 sequences, roughly 16% of them singletons. Points from the study as a whole: Mutation counts in tumors were tracked by counts of expanded intratumoral alpha and beta TCRs.

This clonotype is categorized as medium-sized (0.01 to 0.1%). Its target is not known. Time point given: sample taken at primary tumor resection. Without sorting, whole RNA was sequenced from tumor, nontumor lung or frozen PBMC. V was clipped by 2 bases and J by 4 bases; unmatched bases: 3. The CDR3 totals 16 residues. CDR1 and CDR2 from the germline V gene are MNHEY and SMNVEV (reference sequence). This TCR was recovered from a male donor with early-stage non-small cell lung cancer. Sequenced here: lung tumor tissue, sampled at surgery. V gene TRBV27 combines with J gene TRBJ2-5, with TRBD2 matching 14 bases. The CDR3 loop is CASSLGTSGSLETQYF. For the CDR3, the DNA is TGTGCCAGCAGTTTAGGGACTAGCGGGAGTTTAGAGACCCAGTACTTC.